A single sample is the source of the 3 T cell receptor beta chains below, sequenced in a study of human T cells and chemical hapten exposure. MiXCR was run by TCRdb on the 5' RACE reads, yielding one entry per CDR3 protein. The table includes approximately 110,000 distinct CDR3 sequences, approximately 20% detected once. Unseparated into fractions, whole blood served as the source from which total RNA was extracted. All receptors come from a human donor in good health.

In its sample, this clonotype was seen a few times. This rearrangement joins TRBV12-3 or TRBV12-4 to TRBJ2-1; no clear D gene. Trimming removed 0 bases from V and 6 bases from J, with 12 bases in between. The CDR3 has 15 amino acids. The CDR3 protein is CASSLADSTFNEQFF. The CDR3 nucleotides read TGTGCCAGCAGTTTAGCAGACTCTACCTTCAATGAGCAGTTCTTC.

V gene TRBV28 combines with J gene TRBJ2-5, with TRBD1 identical over 10 bases. CDR3 length: 14 amino acids. Trimming removed 5 bases from V and 4 bases from J; junction bases left unmatched: 4. Germline CDR1 reads MDHEN; CDR2 reads SYDVKM. The CDR3 DNA is TGTGCCAGCAGTCGAGACAGGGGGCTAGAGACCCAGTACTTC. The encoded protein is CASSRDRGLETQYF.

Turning to this clonotype: A much larger clone lies a single base off, so this may be a read error. The genes are TRBV2 and TRBJ2-4; the match to TRBD2 covers 8 bases. The V and J ends lost 3 bases and 1 base, in that order; junction bases with no gene match: 11. This CDR3 is built from 18 residues. From germline, CDR1 is SNHLY and CDR2 FYNNEI. CDR3 in DNA: TGTGCCAGCAGTGACGAGCGGGGGCCCCTCTCGGCCAAAAACATTCAGTACTTC. Protein: CASSDERGPLSAKNIQYF.